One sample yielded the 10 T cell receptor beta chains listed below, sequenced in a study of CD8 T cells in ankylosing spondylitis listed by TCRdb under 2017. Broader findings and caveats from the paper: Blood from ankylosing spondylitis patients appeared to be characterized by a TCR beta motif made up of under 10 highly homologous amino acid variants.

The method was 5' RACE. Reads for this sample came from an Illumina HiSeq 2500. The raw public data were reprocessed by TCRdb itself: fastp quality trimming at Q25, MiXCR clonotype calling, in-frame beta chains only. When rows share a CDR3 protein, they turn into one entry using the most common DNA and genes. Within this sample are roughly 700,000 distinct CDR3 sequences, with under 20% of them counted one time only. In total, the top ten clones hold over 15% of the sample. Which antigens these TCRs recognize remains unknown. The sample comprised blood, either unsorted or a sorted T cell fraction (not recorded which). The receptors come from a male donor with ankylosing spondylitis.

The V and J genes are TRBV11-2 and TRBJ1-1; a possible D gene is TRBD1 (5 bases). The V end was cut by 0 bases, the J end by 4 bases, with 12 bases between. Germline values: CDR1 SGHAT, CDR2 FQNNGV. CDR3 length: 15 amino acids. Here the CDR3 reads CASSLEWGVGTEAFF. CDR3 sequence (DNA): TGTGCCAGCAGCTTAGAGTGGGGGGTGGGCACTGAAGCTTTCTTT. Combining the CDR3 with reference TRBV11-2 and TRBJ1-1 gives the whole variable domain EAGVAQSPRYKIIEKRQSVAFWCNPISGHATLYWYQQILGQGPKLLIQFQNNGVVDDSQLPKDRFSAERLKGVDSTLKIQPAKLEDSAVYLCASSLEWGVGTEAFFGQGTRLTVV.

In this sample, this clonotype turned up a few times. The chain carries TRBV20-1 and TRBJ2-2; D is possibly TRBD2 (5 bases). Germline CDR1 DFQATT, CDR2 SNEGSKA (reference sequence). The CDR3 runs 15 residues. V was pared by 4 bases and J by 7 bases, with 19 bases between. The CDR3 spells CSANPAEYSVGELFF. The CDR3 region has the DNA TGCAGTGCTAACCCAGCGGAGTACTCCGTCGGGGAGCTGTTTTTT.

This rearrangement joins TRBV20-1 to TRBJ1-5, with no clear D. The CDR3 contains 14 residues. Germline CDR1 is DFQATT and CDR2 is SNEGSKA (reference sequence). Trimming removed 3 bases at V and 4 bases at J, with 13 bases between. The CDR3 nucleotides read TGCAGTGCTAGGCCCGGGGTAGGGAATCAGCCCCAGCATTTT. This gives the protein CSARPGVGNQPQHF.

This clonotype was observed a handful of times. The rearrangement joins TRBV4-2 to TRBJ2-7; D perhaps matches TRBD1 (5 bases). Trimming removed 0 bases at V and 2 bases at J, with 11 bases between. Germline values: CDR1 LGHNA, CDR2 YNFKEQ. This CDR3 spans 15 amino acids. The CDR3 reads CASSQEGVGAYEQYF. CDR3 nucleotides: TGTGCCAGCAGCCAAGAAGGCGTAGGGGCCTACGAGCAGTACTTC.

The CDR3 DNA reads TGCAGTCTTGAGCGGACTAGCGGGATCGGTAATGAGCAGTTCTTC. Amino acid sequence: CSLERTSGIGNEQFF. The chain uses TRBV20-1 and TRBJ2-1; 12 nucleotides match TRBD2. Trimming cost V 8 bases and J 7 bases; bases outside gene matches: 12. Germline loops: CDR1 DFQATT, CDR2 SNEGSKA (reference sequence). CDR3 length equals 15 residues.

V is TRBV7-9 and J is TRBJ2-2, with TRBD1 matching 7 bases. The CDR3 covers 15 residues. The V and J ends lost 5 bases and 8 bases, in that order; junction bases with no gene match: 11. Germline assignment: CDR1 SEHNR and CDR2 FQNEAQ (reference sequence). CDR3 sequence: CASSATDRHDGELFF. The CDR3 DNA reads TGTGCCAGCAGCGCCACGGACAGGCACGATGGGGAGCTGTTTTTT. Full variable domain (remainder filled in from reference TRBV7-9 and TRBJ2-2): DTGVSQNPRHKITKRGQNVTFRCDPISEHNRLYWYRQTLGQGPEFLTYFQNEAQLEKSRLLSDRFSAERPKGSFSTLEIQRTEQGDSAMYLCASSATDRHDGELFFGEGSRLTVL.

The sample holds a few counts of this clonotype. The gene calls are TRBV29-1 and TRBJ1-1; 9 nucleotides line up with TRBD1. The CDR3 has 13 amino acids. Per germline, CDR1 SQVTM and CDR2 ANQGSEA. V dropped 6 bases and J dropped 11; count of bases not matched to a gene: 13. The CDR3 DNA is TGCAGCGTAACAGGGGGCTTCTCTGTGTATGCTTTCTTT. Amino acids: CSVTGGFSVYAFF.

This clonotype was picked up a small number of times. CDR3 in DNA: TGTGCCAGCAGTGAATCCGTCGTAGTAGAGGATGGTGAAGCTTTCTTT. This codes for CASSESVVVEDGEAFF. The V call is TRBV6-1, the J call TRBJ1-1, with D uncertain. V lost 2 bases and J 7 bases, leaving 20 bases between the germline ends. This CDR3 contains 16 residues. Germline V lookup: CDR1 MNHNS, CDR2 SASEGT.

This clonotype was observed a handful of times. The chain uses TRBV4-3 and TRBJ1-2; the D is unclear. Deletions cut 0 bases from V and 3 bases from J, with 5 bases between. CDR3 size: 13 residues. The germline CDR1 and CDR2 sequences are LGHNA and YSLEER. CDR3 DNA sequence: TGCGCCAGCAGCCAAGATGTCCACTATGGCTACACCTTC. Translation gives CASSQDVHYGYTF.

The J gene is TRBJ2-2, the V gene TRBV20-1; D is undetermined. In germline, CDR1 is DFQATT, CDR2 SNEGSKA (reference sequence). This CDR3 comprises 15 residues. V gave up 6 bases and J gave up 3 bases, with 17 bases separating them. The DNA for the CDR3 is TGCAGTGCACAAGTGGTCGGGTCGTACACCGGGGAGCTGTTTTTT. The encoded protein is CSAQVVGSYTGELFF.